One T cell receptor (beta chain) is described in this entry. These data belong to a study of blood T cell repertoires in COVID-19. Overall study context: The study drew acute and convalescent COVID-19 samples from the United States, Italy and Spain.

The CDR3 runs 17 residues. The V segment lost 6 bases and the J segment 3 bases; nucleotides outside the gene matches: 12. Germline V gives CDR1 SGHTS, CDR2 YDEGEE. Original processing methods: Nucleated cell number was recorded as an estimate derived from reference gene primer amplification. TCRdb keeps only in-frame clones here, not all; method: immunoSEQ multiplex PCR. That table gives V, J and clone size, and the DNA gave D and trimming. The sample gives more than 95,000 clones, more than 70% of which show up once; approximately 6.3% is in the top ten. The sequence came from a man older than 75 with active or convalescent COVID-19. The chain is built from TRBV5-8 and TRBJ2-2, with 9 bases that match TRBD2. Sequencing was performed on peripheral blood. For the CDR3, the DNA is TGTGCCAGCAAACACCAGGCGGGGGGGCCCTACACCGGGGAGCTGTTTTTT. Translation gives CASKHQAGGPYTGELFF.